Presented here are 8 T cell receptor beta chains from one specimen sequenced in a study of cytomegalovirus exposure and HLA in healthy donors. This PCR relied on a set of 60 Vbeta primers and 13 Jbeta primers. Clones were sequenced by immunoSEQ multiplex PCR, and TCRdb holds only the in-frame ones, with some missing. The sample records roughly 130,000 clones, about 79% being singletons. Source material: PBMCs. These receptors all stem from a woman between 18 and 30 years old in good health and CMV-seropositive.

CDR3 nucleotide sequence: TGCAGCGTTTTACAGGGTGATTGGGTAGAGACCCAGTACTTC. Its protein is CSVLQGDWVETQYF. The chain combines TRBV29-1 with TRBJ2-5; a possible D gene is TRBD1 (6 bases). This CDR3 has 14 residues. Trimming shortened V by 5 bases and J by 4 bases, and 17 bases separated the two germline ends. CDR1 and CDR2 (germline): SQVTM, ANQGSEA.

The rearrangement uses TRBV4-1 and TRBJ2-5; the D is unclear. Germline loops: CDR1 MGHRA, CDR2 YSYEKL. The germline V and J ends were trimmed by 2 bases and 1 base, with 5 bases remaining between them. This CDR3 has 13 residues. CDR3 DNA: TGCGCCAGCAGCCAAACTACCCAAGAGACCCAGTACTTC. The encoded protein is CASSQTTQETQYF.

The gene calls are TRBV18 and TRBJ2-7; D unclear. Looked up from germline, CDR1 is KGHSH and CDR2 is LQKENI. The CDR3 extends over 14 amino acids. V lost 6 bases to trimming and J lost 2 bases, with 14 bases between them. CDR3 coding DNA: TGTGCCAGCTCCCTGAGTCCGCCGCCCTACGAGCAGTACTTC. It is translated as CASSLSPPPYEQYF.

The V call is TRBV19, the J call TRBJ1-4; D is undetermined. The CDR3 contains 15 residues. CDR1 and CDR2 from the germline V gene are LNHDA and SQIVND (reference sequence). Trimming shortened V by 2 bases and J by 0 bases, and 7 bases separated the two germline ends. The CDR3 reads CASSISEATNEKLFF. The CDR3 DNA sequence: TGTGCCAGTAGTATATCGGAGGCAACTAATGAAAAACTGTTTTTT.

The chain combines TRBV6-5 with TRBJ1-6; D perhaps matches TRBD1 (6 bases). This CDR3 contains 15 residues. Germline assignment: CDR1 MNHEY and CDR2 SVGAGI. V lost 6 bases, J lost 10 bases, and 19 bases lay in between. Here the CDR3 DNA reads TGTGCCAGCAGCCCGTCTACAGGGTTAGGATCACCCCTCCACTTT. This sequence encodes CASSPSTGLGSPLHF.

The CDR3: CASSYLGGAHNEQFF. DNA of the CDR3: TGTGCCAGCAGTTACCTCGGGGGGGCCCACAATGAGCAGTTCTTC. V gene TRBV6-6 combines with J gene TRBJ2-1; 8 bases are shared with TRBD2. Losses at the gene ends were 2 bases for V and 5 bases for J; bases not matched to a gene: 5. Germline V gene sequence: CDR1 MNHNY, CDR2 SVGAGI (reference sequence). The length of the CDR3 is 15 residues.

This chain uses TRBV12-5 with TRBJ1-4; 7 bases agree with TRBD1. Germline CDR1 reads LGHNT; CDR2 reads FRNRAP. The trim removed 6 bases at V and 7 bases at J, leaving 8 bases unmatched. This CDR3 is 14 amino acids long. CDR3: CASGQPGGGEKLFF. The DNA of the CDR3 is TGTGCTAGTGGCCAACCAGGGGGAGGTGAAAAACTGTTTTTT.

The V gene is TRBV6-1, the J gene TRBJ1-2; the match to TRBD1 covers 8 bases. Germline V gene data show CDR1 as MNHNS and CDR2 as SASEGT. CDR3 length: 14 amino acids. The V gene end was trimmed by 6 bases and the J gene end by 6 bases; junction bases not matched to a gene: 9. The CDR3 DNA is TGTGCCAGCAGACCCACGGACAGGGACCATGGCTACACCTTC. This codes for CASRPTDRDHGYTF.